A selection of T cell receptor beta chains follows, all from one sample in a study of T cell responses to AZD1222 COVID-19 vaccine. Sequenced by immunoSEQ multiplex PCR; TCRdb stores in-frame clones only, minus some. The sample lists around 160,000 clones, around 90% seen once, with approximately 3% in the top ten. This specimen consisted of peripheral blood, obtained on day 0 of MenACWY control vaccination. The source is an adult in good health. CDR3s include the opening cysteine and the closing phenylalanine or tryptophan. Each record gives: D gene, clone size, V gene, CDR3 protein. The D gene is left open where the match is weak. The size of a clone is reported for some rows only, either as once, few or many, or as a class for expanded clones.

. | once | TRBV9 | CASSSDPTSPEQYF
TRBD2 | . | TRBV28 | CASWPGGERDNEQFF
. | . | TRBV5-1 | CASSLTGMNTGELFF
. | . | TRBV2 | CASISRGTKAGNTIYF
TRBD2 | . | TRBV11-3 | CASSSVTSGRGELFF
TRBD1 | . | TRBV5-4 | CASSPDRVKLPYGYTF
. | . | TRBV6-2/TRBV6-3 | CASSALFRGWSYEQYF
. | . | TRBV27 | CASSLGYLAYNEQFF
. | . | TRBV11-2 | CASSLVAVPGNTQYF
TRBD1 | . | TRBV27 | CASSLSWDRGHYEQYF
. | . | TRBV6-5 | CASGNLKKGNTIYF
TRBD1 | . | TRBV30 | CAWRELQGAGPHEQYF
. | . | TRBV2 | CASSYGGTFSGNTIYF
. | . | TRBV7-2 | CASSLGMGPQPQHF
. | . | TRBV7-8 | CASSLGDGSNQPQHF
. | few | TRBV9 | CASSETGSGNTIYF
. | once | TRBV11-2 | CASSFETSPALEQYF
TRBD2 | once | TRBV30 | CAWKLAGGGVQYF
. | few | TRBV6-2/TRBV6-3 | CASSYAGYEQYF
. | few | TRBV2 | CASKEGEREKLFF
TRBD1 | . | TRBV6-2/TRBV6-3 | CASSYLLQGASYEQYF
. | . | TRBV4-1 | CASSVGPSGNTIYF
TRBD1 | . | TRBV2 | CASSLTSGQGAITDTQYF
. | once | TRBV6-5 | CATTGGSGYTF
. | . | TRBV6-2/TRBV6-3 | CASSPTRRVGLIGYTF
. | . | TRBV7-6 | CASSLALEGREQFF
TRBD1 | . | TRBV28 | CALRGQMNTEAFF
TRBD1 | . | TRBV9 | CASSVGDRGTDTQYF
TRBD1 | . | TRBV5-4 | CASSHRQGVFSEGYTF
. | . | TRBV24-1 | CATSAQGWESQETQYF
. | . | TRBV9 | CASSSFSLDEKLFF